This T cell receptor beta chain stems from a study of vaccination and CD4 T cells after COVID-19. Turning to the study itself: The stimulating agents, overlapping spike peptides, came from SARS-CoV-2, HCoV-NL63, HCoV-OC43 and HCoV-229E.

As for this clonotype: Antigen specificity is unknown.

Treatment defined: approximately 10-day PBMC culture with coronavirus spike peptide pools or control peptides (ViraFEST assay). Following expansion of antigen-specific T cells with peptide pools, ViraFEST then sequenced TCRs. PBMCs, plated at about 2 million per well, were grown in the presence of roughly 10 IU/ml IL-2 and 9 to 10 ug/ml peptide pools. Cultured CD4+ T cells had their DNA profiled by the Oncomine TCR Beta short-read assay. One entry per CDR3 protein results from TCRdb running MiXCR on the PCR reads. The sample contains approximately 12,000 distinct CDR3 sequences, more than 45% of which appear only once. The TCR originated in a human donor who had recovered from COVID-19. Specimen: CD4+ T cells from blood, cultured in vitro.

CDR3 nucleotides: TGTGCCAGCAGAACTAGCGGGGTTAATGAGCAGTTCTTC. Its protein product is CASRTSGVNEQFF. The chain links TRBV28 to TRBJ2-1; TRBD2 matches at 10 bases. CDR3 size: 13 residues. The V gene end was trimmed by 6 bases and the J gene end by 7 bases; junction bases not matched to a gene: 3. The germline V gene encodes CDR1 MDHEN and CDR2 SYDVKM.